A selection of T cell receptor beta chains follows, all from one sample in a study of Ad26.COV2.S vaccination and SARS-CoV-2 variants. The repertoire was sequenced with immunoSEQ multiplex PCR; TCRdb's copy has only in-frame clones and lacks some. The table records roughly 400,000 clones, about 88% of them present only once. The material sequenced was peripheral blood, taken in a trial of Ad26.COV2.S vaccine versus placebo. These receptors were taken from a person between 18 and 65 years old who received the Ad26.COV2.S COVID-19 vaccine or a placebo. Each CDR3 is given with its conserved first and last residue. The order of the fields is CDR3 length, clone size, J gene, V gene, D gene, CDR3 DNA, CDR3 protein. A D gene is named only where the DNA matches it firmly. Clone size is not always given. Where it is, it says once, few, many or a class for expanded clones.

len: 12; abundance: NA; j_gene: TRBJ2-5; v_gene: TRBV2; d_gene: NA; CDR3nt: TGTGCCAGCGCCCTGGGACAAGAGACCCAGTACTTC; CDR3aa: CASALGQETQYF
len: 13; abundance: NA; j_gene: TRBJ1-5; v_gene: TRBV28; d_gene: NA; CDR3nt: TGTGCCAGCAGTTTAGGAAGGAATCAGCCCCAGCATTTT; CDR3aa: CASSLGRNQPQHF
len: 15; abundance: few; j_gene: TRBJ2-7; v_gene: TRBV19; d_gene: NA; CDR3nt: TGTGCCAGTAGTATTTTGGGGCAGGGATCTTACGAGCAGTACTTC; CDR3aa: CASSILGQGSYEQYF
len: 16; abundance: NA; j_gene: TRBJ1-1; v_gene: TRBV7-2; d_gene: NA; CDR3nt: TGTGCCAGCAGCCGTCGAGGGGAGCTTTTAAACACTGAAGCTTTCTTT; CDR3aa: CASSRRGELLNTEAFF
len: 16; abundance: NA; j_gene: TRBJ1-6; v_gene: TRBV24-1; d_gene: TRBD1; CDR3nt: TGTGCCACCGGGAAGGCGGGACAGGGCCGTAATTCACCCCTCCACTTT; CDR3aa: CATGKAGQGRNSPLHF
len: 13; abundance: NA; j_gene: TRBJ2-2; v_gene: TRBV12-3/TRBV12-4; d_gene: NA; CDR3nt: TGTGCCAGCAGTTTGTCGGCAGCCGGGGAGCTGTTTTTT; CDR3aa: CASSLSAAGELFF
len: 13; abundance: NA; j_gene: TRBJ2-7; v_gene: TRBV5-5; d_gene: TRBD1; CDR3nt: TGTGCCAGCAGCTACAGGGGATACTACGAGCAGTACTTC; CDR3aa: CASSYRGYYEQYF
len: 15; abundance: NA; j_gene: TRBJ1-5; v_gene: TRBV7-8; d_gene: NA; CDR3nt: TGTGCCAGCAGCCCATCGACAGAGCTCTTGGAGCCCCAGCATTTT; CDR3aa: CASSPSTELLEPQHF
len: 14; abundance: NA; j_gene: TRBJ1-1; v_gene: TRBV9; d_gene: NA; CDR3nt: TGTGCCAGCAGCGTAGATCCGGAAGGCACTGAAGCTTTCTTT; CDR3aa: CASSVDPEGTEAFF
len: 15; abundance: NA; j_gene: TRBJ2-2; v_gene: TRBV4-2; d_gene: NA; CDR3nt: TGTGCCAGCAGCCAAGAGGAGCTGGTCGCCGGGGAGCTGTTTTTT; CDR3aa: CASSQEELVAGELFF
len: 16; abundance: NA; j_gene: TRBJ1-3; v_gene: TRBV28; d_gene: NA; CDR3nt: TGTGCCAGCAGTTTAGGTGGGCAATACTCTGGAAACACCATATATTTT; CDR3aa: CASSLGGQYSGNTIYF
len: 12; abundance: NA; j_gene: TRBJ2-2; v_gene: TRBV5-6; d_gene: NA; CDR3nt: TGTGCCAGCAGATGGGGGGCCGGGGAGCTGTTTTTT; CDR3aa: CASRWGAGELFF
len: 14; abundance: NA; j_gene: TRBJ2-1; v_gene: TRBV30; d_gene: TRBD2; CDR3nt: TGTGCCTGGAGCCATAGCGGGAGTTACAATGAGCAGTTCTTC; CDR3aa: CAWSHSGSYNEQFF
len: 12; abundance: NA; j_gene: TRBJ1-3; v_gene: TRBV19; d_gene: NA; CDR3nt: TGTGCCAGTAGTATTCCCGGAAACACCATATATTTT; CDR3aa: CASSIPGNTIYF
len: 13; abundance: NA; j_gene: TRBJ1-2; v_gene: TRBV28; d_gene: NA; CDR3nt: TGTGCCAGCAGTTTATCGGGTAACTATGGCTACACCTTC; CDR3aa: CASSLSGNYGYTF
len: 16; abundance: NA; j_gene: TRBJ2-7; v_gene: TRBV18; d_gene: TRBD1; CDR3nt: TGTGCCAGCTCACCAGGGGCTGGGACAGGGGATTACGAGCAGTACTTC; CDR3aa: CASSPGAGTGDYEQYF
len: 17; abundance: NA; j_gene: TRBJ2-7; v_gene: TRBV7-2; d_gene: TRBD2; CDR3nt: TGTGCCAGCATCCTTGACCCCCTACTAGCGGGAGCCGGGGTGTCGGACTTC; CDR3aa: CASILDPLLAGAGVSDF
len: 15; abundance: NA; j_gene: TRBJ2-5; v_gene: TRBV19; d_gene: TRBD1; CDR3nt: TGTGCCAGTAGTCCCATGGACAGGCAACAAGAGACCCAGTACTTC; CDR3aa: CASSPMDRQQETQYF
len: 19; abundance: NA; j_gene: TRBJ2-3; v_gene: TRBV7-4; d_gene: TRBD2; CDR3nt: TGTGCCAGCAGCTTAAGAAGCAGGGGGACTAGCGGGAAGCAGGATACGCAGTATTTT; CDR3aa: CASSLRSRGTSGKQDTQYF
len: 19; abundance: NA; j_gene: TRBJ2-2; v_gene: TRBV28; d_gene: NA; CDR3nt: TGTGCCAGCAGTTTTCCCAGACTAACAGGGATTCGTAACACCGGGGAGCTGTTTTTT; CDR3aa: CASSFPRLTGIRNTGELFF
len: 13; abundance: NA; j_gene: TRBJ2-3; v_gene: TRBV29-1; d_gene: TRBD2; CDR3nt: TGCAGCGTTGGCCGGGGGAGGGCAGATACGCAGTATTTT; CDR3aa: CSVGRGRADTQYF
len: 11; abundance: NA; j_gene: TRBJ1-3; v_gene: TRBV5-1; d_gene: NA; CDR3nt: TGCGCCAGCCCGGGAGGAAACACCATATATTTT; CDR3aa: CASPGGNTIYF
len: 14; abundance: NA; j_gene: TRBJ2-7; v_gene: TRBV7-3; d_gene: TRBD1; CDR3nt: TGTGCCAGCAGCTCGTCCCGGGACAGCGGAGAGCAGTACTTC; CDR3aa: CASSSSRDSGEQYF
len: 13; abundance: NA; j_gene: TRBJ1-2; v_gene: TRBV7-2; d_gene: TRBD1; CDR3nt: TGTGCCAGCAGCTTTCGGGACAGTCGTGGCTACACCTTC; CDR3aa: CASSFRDSRGYTF
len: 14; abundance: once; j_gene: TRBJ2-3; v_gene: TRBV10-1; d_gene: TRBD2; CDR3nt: TGCGCCAGCAGTGAGGCGGGAGAGGTAGATACGCAGTATTTT; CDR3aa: CASSEAGEVDTQYF
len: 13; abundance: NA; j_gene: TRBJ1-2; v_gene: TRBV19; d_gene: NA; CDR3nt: TGTGCCAGTAGTATAGGGGGGAACTATGGCTACACCTTC; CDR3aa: CASSIGGNYGYTF
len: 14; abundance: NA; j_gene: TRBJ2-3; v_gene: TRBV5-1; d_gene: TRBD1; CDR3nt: TGCGCCAGCAGCCTCCGACAGGGGGTGGTAAGGCAGTATTTT; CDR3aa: CASSLRQGVVRQYF
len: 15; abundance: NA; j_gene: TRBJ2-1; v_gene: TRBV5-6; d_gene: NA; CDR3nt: TGTGCCACCGACTTGGGGGCAAGCTCCTACAATGAGCAGTTCTTC; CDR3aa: CATDLGASSYNEQFF
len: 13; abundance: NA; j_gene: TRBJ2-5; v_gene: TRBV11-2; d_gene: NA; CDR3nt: TGTGCCAGCAGCTTGAGCATTGCGGAGACCCAGTACTTC; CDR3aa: CASSLSIAETQYF
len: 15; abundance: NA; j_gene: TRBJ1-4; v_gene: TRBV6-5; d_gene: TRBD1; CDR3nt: TGTGCCAGCGCCTTGGGGACAGGGTTAGATGAAAAACTGTTTTTT; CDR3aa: CASALGTGLDEKLFF